The TCR beta chain described here comes from a study of early T cells in non-severe SARS-CoV-2 infection. TCRdb itself ran the 5' RACE reads through MiXCR, one entry per CDR3 protein. The table shows about 48,000 distinct CDR3 sequences, with about 7.4% occurring only once. Germline CDR1 MDHEN, CDR2 SYDVKM. V trimming: 6 bases; J trimming: 7 bases; junction bases outside the gene matches: 8. CDR3 length equals 15 residues. This clonotype came up many times. Sequencing was carried out using whole blood. The chain links TRBV28 to TRBJ1-4; 10 positions match TRBD1. The receptor comes from an adult who was a healthcare worker with PCR-confirmed SARS-CoV-2 infection or an uninfected control (not recorded which). For the CDR3, the DNA is TGTGCCAGCAGCCGAGGAAGGGACAGGGGTGAAAAACTGTTTTTT. Its translation is CASSRGRDRGEKLFF.